This T cell receptor beta chain stems from a study of OX40 agonist ivuxolimab in advanced cancers. Comments on this clone: Its matching antigen is unknown.

With V trimmed by 0 bases and J by 5 bases, 9 bases remained unmatched. The CDR3 is 16 amino acids. Germline V gives CDR1 MNHNY, CDR2 SVGAGI (reference sequence). The protocol was immunoSEQ multiplex PCR, while the TCRdb copy is restricted to in-frame clones and leaves out a portion. Among around 40,000 clones, roughly four fifths were seen once, and the ten largest hold more than 2%. Study findings and constraints: Nonresponders, in some cases, also had low normalized T-cell clonal expansion. CD8+ T cells were the subset that, on average, had more expanded clones than CD4+.

The receptor was isolated from an adult with an advanced solid tumor such as melanoma, head and neck, liver or kidney cancer. This sequence joins TRBV6-6 and TRBJ2-5; 7 positions match TRBD1. The sequencing used CD4+ or CD8+ T cells sorted from blood, collected in a trial of the OX40 agonist ivuxolimab. The DNA of the CDR3 is TGTGCCAGCAGTTACTCCATCGACAGGGTTGGGGAGACCCAGTACTTC. It yields the protein CASSYSIDRVGETQYF.